The clone carrying this T cell receptor (beta chain) has at least ten counts. Its antigen is not identified. The data belong to a study of response to subunit inactivated influenza vaccine. Study-level findings and limits: Few new T cells, the authors suggested, are recruited by each seasonal influenza vaccination.

Each CDR3 protein gets one entry after TCRdb re-called the RT-PCR reads with MiXCR. The profile shows 550,000 to 800,000 distinct CDR3 sequences, 15% to 19% of them singletons. Trimming cost V 4 bases and J 12 bases, with 11 bases left between them. This CDR3 has 11 residues. The germline gives CDR1 SGHRS, CDR2 YFSETQ. The rearrangement links TRBV5-1 to TRBJ2-1, with D unresolved. This specimen consisted of PBMCs from blood, obtained about 13 days after vaccination. This receptor was obtained from a man in his fifties or sixties who received an inactivated influenza vaccine. The CDR3 is CASSAEMGQFF. DNA for the CDR3: TGCGCCAGCAGCGCGGAGATGGGGCAGTTCTTC.